The entry below describes one TCR beta chain. The sample originates from a study of control samples from healthy donors and cancer patients. Germline V gene data show CDR1 as MNHEY and CDR2 as SVGEGT. The V end was cut by 2 bases, the J end by 3 bases, with 7 bases between. This CDR3 region has 14 residues. Libraries were prepared by immunoSEQ multiplex PCR; TCRdb keeps only in-frame clonotypes and omits some of them. The sample records about 140,000 clones, roughly nine tenths being singletons. The chain recombines TRBV6-2 or TRBV6-3 with TRBJ2-2, with a weak D call TRBD2 (5 bases). This sequence originates from a woman younger than 45 in good health. Sequenced: blood. DNA for the CDR3: TGTGCCAGCAGTTACACTAGGGACACCGGGGAGCTGTTTTTT. Protein product: CASSYTRDTGELFF.